This entry is about one T cell receptor beta chain. Its cognate antigen is unknown. The sample is drawn from a study of cytomegalovirus exposure and HLA in healthy donors. The PCR employed 60 Vbeta primers together with 13 Jbeta primers. Generated by immunoSEQ multiplex PCR, the TCRdb table keeps only in-frame clones and is missing some. This table holds fewer than 200,000 clones, approximately 77% found once. V lost 5 bases and J lost 3, with 14 bases in between. CDR1 and CDR2 from the germline V gene are MNHNS and SASEGT. This CDR3 has 14 amino acids. Study-wide results and caveats: Later, an analysis found that common viral pathogens appeared to be linked with several of the most significant clusters. Diagnosis of cytomegalovirus status made by the classifier reportedly showed high specificity and sensitivity. What TCR beta sequences reportedly achieved was accurate prediction of HLA-A and HLA-B alleles in most subjects.

This sequence originates from a male donor in good health and CMV-seropositive. Input material: PBMCs. The chain uses TRBV6-1 and TRBJ2-7, with a tentative D call TRBD1 (7 bases). CDR3 sequence reads: CASSSGDSSYEQYF. In DNA, the CDR3 is TGTGCCAGCAGTTCGGGGGACAGTAGCTACGAGCAGTACTTC.